The clone carrying this T cell receptor beta chain was observed at least ten times. Its antigen is not identified. The J segment lost 5 bases and the V segment lost 3 bases, leaving 8 bases of the junction unmatched. This CDR3 comprises 14 residues. The germline CDR1 and CDR2 sequences are DFQATT and SNEGSKA (reference sequence). This sample was included in a study of CD8 T cells in ankylosing spondylitis. For TCR beta, libraries came from quantitative 5'-RACE with molecular barcodes. TCRdb independently ran MiXCR on the 5' RACE reads; one entry per CDR3 protein. The sample consists of 500,000 or so distinct CDR3 sequences, roughly 5.2% of them appearing once. General observations from the study: Clones linked to disease were reported to show significant enrichment in matched ankylosing spondylitis synovial fluid. What seemed typical of ankylosing spondylitis blood was a TCR beta motif built from roughly eight highly homologous variants.

The sequenced material came from blood, either unsorted or a sorted T cell fraction (not recorded which). The sequence was collected from a male donor with ankylosing spondylitis. The J gene is TRBJ2-5, the V gene TRBV20-1; 8 positions agree with TRBD1. The CDR3 DNA reads as TGCAGTGCTAGCTCAGGGGGCCTAAGGGAGACCCAGTACTTC. Amino acids: CSASSGGLRETQYF.